This T cell receptor beta chain stems from a study of blood T cell repertoires in COVID-19 (dated by TCRdb to about 2020). Background for the entire study: Samples covering the acute and convalescent phases of COVID-19 were provided by collaborators in the United States, Italy and Spain. The prospective study material was composed of cDNA or gDNA derived from T cells, B-cell-depleted T cells, or PBMCs. Subjects who had been exposed to COVID-19, were actively infected with it, or had recovered from it provided the deeply sampled blood TCRbeta repertoires that made up the dataset. A freely available public database, intended as a resource for researchers studying the immune response to SARS-CoV-2, is where the repertoires were released. Samples were obtained from the ongoing ImmuneRACE study (first 160 participants) and from roughly 1,300 subjects provided by 6 global collaborators. The sample metadata nearly always contained a de-identified subject ID, COVID-19 status, age in years and sex. Where available, HLA class I and class II types were obtained from metadata supplied by the sample provider rather than from assay-based typing.

Another Seattle source contributed samples from volunteer blood donors who had recovered from COVID-19. The collaborating institutions used their own protocols to collect whole blood in K2EDTA tubes. Collaborator samples were shipped for TCRbeta analysis as frozen whole blood, isolated PBMCs, or DNA extracted from either sample type. On this clone itself: There is no known antigen for this receptor. No base-level quality is on record; no much larger clone is a single base apart.

The research as a whole found: How much clinical and demographic metadata was included differed by source and by participant, and the metadata was provided uncurated.

The immunoSEQ Assay, a bias-controlled multiplex PCR, was used to amplify TCRbeta CDR3 regions from genomic DNA. The paper's processing steps were these. The number of nucleated cells in each sample was estimated by amplification of reference gene primers within the assay. Sequence reads were collapsed and filtered to measure the absolute abundance of every unique TCRbeta CDR3 rearrangement. For each sample, productive Simpson clonality was calculated as the square root of Simpson's diversity index across productive rearrangements. In its TCRdb copy, this immuneACCESS table keeps in-frame sequences only and misses some clones. Where compared with another copy, unresolved V genes explain less than half of these, and the others have no known cause. The V and J calls and clone size were taken over from that table, and D and trimming were inferred from the DNA. Within this sample are some 120,000 clones, with 86% of them counted one time only. Clones ranked in the top ten supply around 16% of the sample.

Via the germline V gene, CDR1 is KGHDR and CDR2 SFDVKD. There are 14 amino acids in the CDR3, from cysteine to phenylalanine inclusive. Of the read, only the CDR3 DNA is kept; its 42 bases are in frame from base 1. Deletion took 5 bases off V and 0 bases off J, with a span of 9 bases between the germline ends. The sample comprised peripheral blood. The clonotype originates from a woman in her forties or fifties who had recovered from COVID-19. Recombination linked TRBV24-1 to TRBJ1-1, and TRBD1 may be the D gene, going by 5 matching bases. The CDR3 is CATSGRGVNTEAFF. In nucleotide form, the sequence is TGTGCCACCAGTGGGAGGGGAGTGAACACTGAAGCTTTCTTT.